A single sample gave rise to the 22 T cell receptor beta chains below, sequenced in a study of STAT3 mutations in large granular lymphocyte leukemia. No antigen is known for these receptors. Study-wide points: In T-cell large granular lymphocyte leukemia, about half of patients showed multiple immunodominant subclonotypes.

Profiling relied on immunoSEQ multiplex PCR, and the TCRdb table lists in-frame clones only, not all of them. This table has thousands of clones, around 90% appearing once. The sequenced sample consisted of peripheral blood mononuclear cells. The receptors derive from a man in his fifties or sixties with T-cell large granular lymphocyte leukemia. Some clones in this sample may be carry-over from other donors' samples.

CDR3 in amino acids: CAWSPLRGGGNQPQHF. CDR3 coding DNA: TGTGCCTGGAGCCCATTAAGAGGGGGTGGCAATCAGCCCCAGCATTTT. V usage is TRBV30 and J usage is TRBJ1-5, with a tentative D call TRBD1 (6 bases). V lost 3 bases and J lost 2, with 17 bases in between. Germline V gene lookup returns CDR1 GTSNPN and CDR2 SVGIG (reference sequence). The length of the CDR3 is 16 residues.

The J gene is TRBJ2-3, the V gene TRBV25-1; 11 nucleotides match TRBD2. V dropped 4 bases and J dropped 0; count of bases not matched to a gene: 0. In germline, CDR1 is MGHDK, CDR2 SYGVNS. The CDR3 totals 15 residues. CDR3 nucleotides: TGTGCCAGCAGTGGGACTAGCGGGAGCACAGATACGCAGTATTTT. Translating gives CASSGTSGSTDTQYF.

The chain employs TRBV5-1 and TRBJ2-7, with 9 bases that match TRBD1. Germline V gene lookup returns CDR1 SGHRS and CDR2 YFSETQ. After removal of 4 bases from V and 6 bases from J, the junction contained 5 bases not matched to a gene. CDR3 length equals 13 residues. The CDR3 coding sequence is TGCGCCAGCAGCATCACAGGGGGCCTCGAGCAGTACTTC. This translates into CASSITGGLEQYF.

The rearrangement links TRBV28 to TRBJ2-2; D unclear. Looked up from germline, CDR1 is MDHEN and CDR2 is SYDVKM. V was shortened by 10 bases and J by 1 base, with 7 bases between the two germline ends. This CDR3 has 12 amino acids. The CDR3 here is CAIPKNTGELFF. The DNA of the CDR3 is TGTGCCATTCCGAAGAACACCGGGGAGCTGTTTTTT.

The chain links TRBV5-4 to TRBJ1-2; 10 positions match TRBD1. V lost 0 bases, J lost 8 bases, and 4 bases stayed unmatched. The CDR3 has 14 residues. Looked up from germline, CDR1 is SGHNT and CDR2 is YYREEE (reference sequence). CDR3 residues: CASSLGGTGDGYTF. CDR3 bases: TGTGCCAGCAGCTTGGGTGGGACAGGGGACGGCTACACCTTC.

V is TRBV9 and J is TRBJ1-2; D is possibly TRBD1 (5 bases). In germline, CDR1 is SGDLS, CDR2 YYNGEE. The CDR3 totals 15 residues. Trimming removed 5 bases at V and 6 bases at J, with 20 bases between. The CDR3 here is CASRRGHMTPDGYTF. CDR3 DNA sequence: TGTGCCAGCAGACGGGGCCACATGACCCCGGATGGCTACACCTTC.

The rearrangement links TRBV30 to TRBJ2-2; D is perhaps TRBD1 (5 bases). The CDR3 totals 15 residues. V gave up 0 bases and J gave up 5 bases, with 13 bases separating them. Germline V gene sequence: CDR1 GTSNPN, CDR2 SVGIG (reference sequence). CDR3 loop: CAWSVPGRATGELFF. The DNA for the CDR3 is TGTGCCTGGAGTGTACCTGGCAGGGCGACCGGGGAGCTGTTTTTT.

V is TRBV7-2 and J is TRBJ1-1; D remains unclear. The V gene lost 5 bases and the J gene lost 11 bases, with 18 bases spanning the gap. The CDR3 is made up of 13 amino acids. Germline V gene data show CDR1 as SGHTA and CDR2 as FQGNSA. The CDR3 DNA reads TGTGCCAGCAGCAGGGCGGTTGCTACGGCGGCTTTCTTT. Its protein is CASSRAVATAAFF.

The chain uses TRBV6-6 and TRBJ2-7; weak D call: TRBD2 (6 bases). Germline CDR1 and CDR2: MNHNY and SVGAGI (reference sequence). The CDR3 has 12 residues. Trimming took 5 bases from V and 4 from J, leaving 9 bases between them. CDR3 bases: TGTGCCAGCAGTATGGGAGGATACGAGCAGTACTTC. Amino acids: CASSMGGYEQYF.

J is TRBJ1-4 and V is TRBV30, with a tentative D call TRBD1 (5 bases). The CDR3 has 13 residues. Germline-derived CDR1 and CDR2 are GTSNPN and SVGIG (reference sequence). The V end lost 0 bases, the J end lost 7 bases, and 9 bases lay between the germline ends. In nucleotides, the CDR3 is TGTGCCTGGAGTGTCATCGGGGGTGAAAAACTGTTTTTT. Amino acids: CAWSVIGGEKLFF.

The chain is built from TRBV30 and TRBJ1-4; D is undetermined. Trimming took 7 bases from V and 4 from J, leaving 10 bases between them. The germline V gene encodes CDR1 GTSNPN and CDR2 SVGIG (reference sequence). CDR3 size: 12 residues. The CDR3: CASGRINEKLFF. DNA of the CDR3: TGTGCCTCCGGACGGATTAATGAAAAACTGTTTTTT. The entire variable domain, with the rest obtained from reference TRBV30 and TRBJ1-4, is as follows: SQTIHQWPATLVQPVGSPLSLECTVEGTSNPNLYWYRQAAGRGLQLLFYSVGIGQISSEVPQNLSASRPQDRQFILSSKKLLLSDSGFYLCASGRINEKLFFGSGTQLSVL.

The V call is TRBV7-9, the J call TRBJ1-2; D unresolved. Germline-derived CDR1 and CDR2 are SEHNR and FQNEAQ (reference sequence). The CDR3 runs to 17 residues. The V gene lost 1 base and the J gene lost 0 bases, with 15 bases spanning the gap. The CDR3 loop reads CASSLGGRVGANYGYTF. CDR3 DNA: TGTGCCAGCAGCTTAGGAGGGAGGGTGGGAGCTAACTATGGCTACACCTTC.

This sequence joins TRBV29-1 and TRBJ2-1; D could derive from TRBD1 or TRBD2 (5 bases each). The CDR3 contains 17 residues. Per the germline V gene, CDR1 is SQVTM and CDR2 is ANQGSEA. Trimming removed 4 bases from V and 7 bases from J, with 26 bases in between. The CDR3 sequence: CSVVRGELGADRNEQFF. CDR3 in DNA: TGCAGCGTTGTAAGAGGGGAACTAGGTGCGGACCGGAATGAGCAGTTCTTC.

CDR3 sequence reads: CASSNRGLGNEKLFF. The CDR3 coding sequence is TGTGCCAGCAGCAACAGGGGGCTGGGTAATGAAAAACTGTTTTTT. V gene TRBV7-2 combines with J gene TRBJ1-4, with TRBD1 matching 9 bases. The CDR3 runs 15 residues. Germline V gene sequence: CDR1 SGHTA, CDR2 FQGNSA. V trimming: 5 bases; J trimming: 4 bases; junction bases outside the gene matches: 5.

The chain employs TRBV5-1 and TRBJ2-7; either TRBD1 or TRBD2 may fit D (5 bases each). The CDR3 has 15 residues. CDR1 SGHRS and CDR2 YFSETQ come from the germline V gene. Trimming left V 4 bases short and J 1 base short, with 15 bases between. The CDR3 nucleotides read TGCGCCAGCAGCCCCGGGGCAGGCCGGTCCTACGAGCAGTACTTC. It specifies CASSPGAGRSYEQYF.

By share, this clone counts as medium-sized. This sequence joins TRBV15 and TRBJ2-7; tentative D call: TRBD1 (6 bases). The CDR3 covers 15 residues. Germline V lookup: CDR1 LNHNV, CDR2 YYDKDF (reference sequence). The germline V and J ends were trimmed by 1 base and 2 bases, with 12 bases remaining between them. CDR3 protein: CATSRGGDRPYEQYF. The CDR3 DNA follows: TGTGCCACCAGCAGAGGCGGAGACAGGCCCTACGAGCAGTACTTC.

V and J are TRBV4-1 and TRBJ1-1; D gene uncertain. The CDR3 totals 15 residues. V was shortened by 0 bases and J by 0 bases, with 8 bases between the two germline ends. Germline loops: CDR1 MGHRA, CDR2 YSYEKL. The CDR3 here is CASSQESGMNTEAFF. The CDR3 DNA is TGCGCCAGCAGCCAAGAGTCGGGGATGAACACTGAAGCTTTCTTT.

The J gene is TRBJ2-7, the V gene TRBV7-2; 7 nucleotides align to TRBD1. Germline loops: CDR1 SGHTA, CDR2 FQGNSA. With V trimmed by 1 base and J by 6 bases, 0 bases remained unmatched. The CDR3 spans 12 residues. This CDR3 reads CASSLDRGEQYF. DNA of the CDR3: TGTGCCAGCAGCTTAGACAGGGGCGAGCAGTACTTC. Full variable domain (outside the CDR3, taken from reference TRBV7-2 and TRBJ2-7): GAGVSQSPSNKVTEKGKDVELRCDPISGHTALYWYRQSLGQGLEFLIYFQGNSAPDKSGLPSDRFSAERTGGSVSTLTIQRTQQEDSAVYLCASSLDRGEQYFGPGTRLTVT.

This chain links TRBV10-2 with TRBJ1-1; D gene ambiguous. This CDR3 comprises 13 residues. Per the germline V gene, CDR1 is WSHSY and CDR2 is SAAADI. Trimming removed 5 bases at V and 0 bases at J, with 7 bases between. The CDR3 protein is CASSPGMNTEAFF. CDR3 in DNA: TGCGCCAGCAGTCCCGGGATGAACACTGAAGCTTTCTTT.

This sequence joins TRBV27 and TRBJ2-3; 7 bases match TRBD2. J was trimmed by 4 bases and V by 0 bases; bases with no gene match: 7. Germline V lookup: CDR1 MNHEY, CDR2 SMNVEV (reference sequence). The CDR3 is 16 amino acids. The CDR3 nucleotides are TGTGCCAGCAGTTTATCCGGGACTAATAGGGCAGATACGCAGTATTTT. Amino acid sequence: CASSLSGTNRADTQYF.

The rearrangement joins TRBV18 to TRBJ1-2; D is perhaps TRBD1 (6 bases). V was pared by 0 bases and J by 3 bases, with 14 bases between. The germline CDR1 and CDR2 sequences are KGHSH and LQKENI. The CDR3 is 16 amino acids. The CDR3 sequence is CASSPPVAGDHYGYTF. CDR3 in DNA: TGTGCCAGCTCACCACCGGTGGCAGGGGATCACTATGGCTACACCTTC.

V and J are TRBV28 and TRBJ2-7; 11 bases match TRBD1. The CDR3 contains 15 residues. Germline CDR1 and CDR2: MDHEN and SYDVKM. The V segment lost 6 bases and the J segment 3 bases; nucleotides outside the gene matches: 7. The CDR3 region has the DNA TGTGCCAGCAGCACCCCCGGGACAGGGGGCTACGAGCAGTACTTC. It encodes CASSTPGTGGYEQYF.